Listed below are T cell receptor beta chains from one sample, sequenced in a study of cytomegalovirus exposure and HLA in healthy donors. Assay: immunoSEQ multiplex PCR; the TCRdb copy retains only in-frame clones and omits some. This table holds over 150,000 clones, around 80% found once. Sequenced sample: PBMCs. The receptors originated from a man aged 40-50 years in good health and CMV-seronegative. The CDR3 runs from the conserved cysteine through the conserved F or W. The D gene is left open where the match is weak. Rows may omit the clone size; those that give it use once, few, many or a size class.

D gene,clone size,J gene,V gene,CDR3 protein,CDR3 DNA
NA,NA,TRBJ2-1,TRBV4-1,CASSQLPTGINEQFF,TGCGCCAGCAGCCAGCTACCTACAGGTATCAATGAGCAGTTCTTC
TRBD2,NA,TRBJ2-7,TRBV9,CASSVWERSGGEQYF,TGTGCCAGCAGCGTCTGGGAGCGGAGCGGGGGCGAGCAGTACTTC
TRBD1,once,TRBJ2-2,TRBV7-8,CASSLRLGTANTGELFF,TGTGCCAGCAGCTTAAGGCTCGGGACAGCGAACACCGGGGAGCTGTTTTTT
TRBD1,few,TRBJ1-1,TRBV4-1,CASSQPQGGNTEAFF,TGCGCCAGCAGCCAGCCCCAGGGGGGGAACACTGAAGCTTTCTTT
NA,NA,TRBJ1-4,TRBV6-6,CASSQTGGTNEKLFF,TGTGCCAGCAGCCAAACGGGGGGCACTAATGAAAAACTGTTTTTT
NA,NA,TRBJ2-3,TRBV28,CASHPARGDTQYF,TGTGCCAGCCACCCGGCCCGGGGAGATACGCAGTATTTT
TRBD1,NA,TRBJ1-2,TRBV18,CASSPVAGQGAQNYGYTF,TGTGCCAGCTCACCAGTTGCGGGACAGGGGGCTCAGAACTATGGCTACACCTTC
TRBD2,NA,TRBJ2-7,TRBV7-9,CASSLEGLAGARAGEQYF,TGTGCCAGCAGCTTAGAAGGACTAGCGGGAGCCCGAGCGGGCGAGCAGTACTTC
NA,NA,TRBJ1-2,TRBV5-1,CASSSAGGLVGYTF,TGCGCCAGCAGCTCGGCGGGGGGTCTGGTTGGCTACACCTTC
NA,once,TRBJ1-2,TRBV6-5,CASAPRVQSYTF,TGTGCCAGCGCGCCCCGGGTTCAGAGCTACACCTTC
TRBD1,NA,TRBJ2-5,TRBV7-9,CASSPSLGTGSGQETQYF,TGTGCCAGCAGCCCAAGTCTTGGGACAGGGAGTGGCCAAGAGACCCAGTACTTC
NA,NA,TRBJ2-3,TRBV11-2,CASSLDWVGTPYTDTQYF,TGTGCCAGCAGCTTAGATTGGGTCGGGACTCCCTACACAGATACGCAGTATTTT
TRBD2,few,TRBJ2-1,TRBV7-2,CASSLALAGGTEQFF,TGTGCCAGCAGCTTAGCCTTAGCGGGGGGGACTGAGCAGTTCTTC
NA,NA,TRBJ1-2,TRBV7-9,CSSSLKSDGYTF,TGTTCCAGCAGCTTAAAGTCGGATGGCTACACCTTC
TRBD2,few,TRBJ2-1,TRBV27,CASSSLAGGHNEQFF,TGTGCCAGCAGTTCTCTAGCGGGAGGCCACAATGAGCAGTTCTTC
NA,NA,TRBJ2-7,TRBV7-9,CASQDSTYYEQYF,TGTGCTAGCCAGGACAGCACCTACTACGAGCAGTACTTC
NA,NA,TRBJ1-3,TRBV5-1,CASSLIRQGGGNTIYF,TGCGCCAGCAGCTTAATACGGCAGGGAGGCGGAAACACCATATATTTT
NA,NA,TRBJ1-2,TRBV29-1,CSVVEGDGYTF,TGCAGCGTTGTCGAGGGGGATGGCTACACCTTC
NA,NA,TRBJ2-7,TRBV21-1,CASSKVTHRARYEQYF,TGTGCCAGCAGCAAAGTAACTCACAGGGCCAGGTACGAGCAGTACTTC
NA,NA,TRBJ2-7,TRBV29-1,CSVEEINGQYF,TGCAGCGTTGAAGAAATAAACGGGCAGTACTTC
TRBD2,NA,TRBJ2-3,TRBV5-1,CASSWAPGLAGTDTQYF,TGCGCCAGCAGCTGGGCACCGGGACTAGCGGGCACAGATACGCAGTATTTT
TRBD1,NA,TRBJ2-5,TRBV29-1,CSVEDFGQGRETQYF,TGCAGCGTTGAAGATTTTGGACAGGGTAGGGAGACCCAGTACTTC
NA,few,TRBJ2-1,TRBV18,CASSPSSYNEQFF,TGTGCCAGCTCCCCGAGCTCCTACAATGAGCAGTTCTTC
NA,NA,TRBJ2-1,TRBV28,CASRRDIRGYDEQFF,TGTGCCAGCAGAAGGGATATTAGGGGATATGATGAGCAGTTCTTC
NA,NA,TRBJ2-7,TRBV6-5,CASTFGGEQYF,TGTGCCAGCACCTTCGGTGGCGAGCAGTACTTC
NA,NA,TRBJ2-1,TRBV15,CATSRDQDSEQFF,TGTGCCACCAGCAGAGATCAGGACAGTGAGCAGTTCTTC
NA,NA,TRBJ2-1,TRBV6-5,CASSTGYEQFF,TGTGCCAGCAGCACAGGGTACGAGCAGTTCTTC
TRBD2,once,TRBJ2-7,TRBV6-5,CASSKTSGSSYEQYF,TGTGCCAGCAGCAAGACTAGCGGGAGTTCCTACGAGCAGTACTTC
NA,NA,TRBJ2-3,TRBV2,CASSVGTPRTDTQYF,TGTGCCAGCAGTGTCGGTACTCCGCGCACAGATACGCAGTATTTT
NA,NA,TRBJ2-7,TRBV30,CAWTQGIGPYEQYF,TGTGCCTGGACTCAGGGGATTGGGCCCTACGAGCAGTACTTC